These 10 T cell receptor beta chains share one sample of origin, sequenced in a study of T-cell reconstitution after alpha-beta-depleted transplantation in children. A library of TCRbeta sequences, prepared with unique molecular identifiers, was generated. TCRdb ran MiXCR on the PCR reads and lists one entry per CDR3 protein. The sample lists some 830,000 distinct CDR3 sequences; approximately 15% were seen once. The material sequenced was PBMCs, mostly from graft donor cells, taken 360 days after TCRalphabeta/CD19-depleted stem cell transplant. Source of these receptors: a male patient aged 10 to 17 who had a stem cell transplant for acute lymphoblastic leukemia, so the T cells may come from the graft donor.

At least ten counts were recorded for this clonotype. The chain joins TRBV7-6 to TRBJ2-2; 7 bases match TRBD2. This CDR3 comprises 14 residues. V lost 6 bases, J lost 5 bases, and 6 bases stayed unmatched. From germline, CDR1 is SGHVS and CDR2 FNYEAQ. CDR3 DNA: TGTGCCAGCAGTTCCCCGGGGGGAACCGGGGAGCTGTTTTTT. It codes for CASSSPGGTGELFF.

Many counts were recorded for this clonotype. This sequence joins TRBV18 and TRBJ1-3; perhaps TRBD1 as D (6 bases). Germline values: CDR1 KGHSH, CDR2 LQKENI. CDR3 length: 16 amino acids. V gave up 0 bases and J gave up 4 bases, with 13 bases separating them. The CDR3 bases are TGTGCCAGCTCACCACCGTGGGGGCGACGAGGAAACACCATATATTTT. It specifies CASSPPWGRRGNTIYF.

The CDR3 bases are TGCAGTGGCGCAGACGAGGGTAGCGGGAGTGGGGAGCAGTACTTC. It is translated as CSGADEGSGSGEQYF. The chain has TRBV20-1 and TRBJ2-7; 9 bases map to TRBD2. The V gene's germline CDR1 is DFQATT and CDR2 SNEGSKA (reference sequence). J gave up 7 bases and V 7 bases, and 17 bases lay outside the gene matches. CDR3 length: 15 residues.

In its sample, this clonotype was seen many times. V usage is TRBV4-1 and J usage is TRBJ2-7; 7 nucleotides match TRBD1. CDR1 is MGHRA, CDR2 YSYEKL, per germline. Losses at the gene ends were 1 base for V and 1 base for J; bases not matched to a gene: 7. This CDR3 has 16 residues. The CDR3 spells CASSQATGTASYEQYF. The CDR3 region has the DNA TGCGCCAGCAGCCAAGCGACCGGGACAGCTTCCTACGAGCAGTACTTC.

The genes are TRBV4-1 and TRBJ2-5; D call uncertain. The germline V and J ends were trimmed by 3 bases and 9 bases, with 11 bases remaining between them. Germline V gene sequence: CDR1 MGHRA, CDR2 YSYEKL. CDR3 length: 12 amino acids. The chain's CDR3 is CASSQVLGAQYF. DNA for the CDR3: TGCGCCAGCAGCCAGGTCCTTGGGGCCCAGTACTTC.

The gene calls are TRBV5-1 and TRBJ2-1; 14 bases are a match to TRBD2. This CDR3 spans 16 amino acids. V was clipped by 6 bases and J by 3 bases; unmatched bases: 5. CDR1 and CDR2 from the germline V gene are SGHRS and YFSETQ. The CDR3, as DNA: TGCGCCAGCAAGGGGACTAGCGGGAGTGTCTACAATGAGCAGTTCTTC. This gives the protein CASKGTSGSVYNEQFF. Combining the CDR3 with reference TRBV5-1 and TRBJ2-1 gives the whole variable domain KAGVTQTPRYLIKTRGQQVTLSCSPISGHRSVSWYQQTPGQGLQFLFEYFSETQRNKGNFPGRFSGRQFSNSRSEMNVSTLELGDSALYLCASKGTSGSVYNEQFFGPGTRLTVL.

The gene calls are TRBV7-9 and TRBJ2-2, with a weak D call TRBD2 (6 bases). The germline V gene encodes CDR1 SEHNR and CDR2 FQNEAQ (reference sequence). The V end lost 5 bases, the J end lost 5 bases, and 15 bases lay between the germline ends. The CDR3 extends over 15 amino acids. The CDR3 coding sequence is TGTGCCAGCAGCGGAACTGGAGGGCGGACCGGGGAGCTGTTTTTT. Amino acids: CASSGTGGRTGELFF. The whole variable domain, remainder taken from reference TRBV7-9 and TRBJ2-2, is DTGVSQNPRHKITKRGQNVTFRCDPISEHNRLYWYRQTLGQGPEFLTYFQNEAQLEKSRLLSDRFSAERPKGSFSTLEIQRTEQGDSAMYLCASSGTGGRTGELFFGEGSRLTVL.

The chain is built from TRBV24-1 and TRBJ1-2; no firm D call. Per germline, CDR1 KGHDR and CDR2 SFDVKD. Trimming removed 2 bases at V and 5 bases at J, with 14 bases between. The CDR3 contains 15 residues. CDR3 protein: CATSDYRPGGYGYTF. The CDR3 DNA is TGTGCCACCAGTGATTATCGGCCAGGTGGATATGGCTACACCTTC.

The chain couples TRBV5-6 to TRBJ1-5, with D perhaps matching TRBD1 (5 bases). V was shortened by 1 base and J by 7 bases, with 15 bases between the two germline ends. Germline V gene sequence: CDR1 SGHDT, CDR2 YYEEEE. The CDR3 contains 15 residues. In nucleotides, the CDR3 is TGTGCCAGCAGCTTGTTTGACGGGGACGCCCAGCCCCAGCATTTT. Its protein is CASSLFDGDAQPQHF.

The chain joins TRBV9 to TRBJ2-6; 7 bases map to TRBD1. Trimming at V came to 7 bases and at J to 4 bases, leaving 14 bases not matched to a gene. The CDR3 is 17 residues long. CDR1 is SGDLS and CDR2 is YYNGEE in the germline V gene. The CDR3 here is CASGPRQGITGANVLTF. The CDR3 nucleotides read TGTGCCAGCGGCCCTAGACAGGGAATAACCGGGGCCAACGTCCTGACTTTC.